These 20 T cell receptor beta chains were sequenced from one sample in a study of T-cell reconstitution after alpha-beta-depleted transplantation in children. Using unique molecular identifiers, the investigators prepared the TCRbeta library. TCRdb itself ran the PCR reads through MiXCR, one entry per CDR3 protein. The sample lists about 98,000 distinct CDR3 sequences, about 22% occurring once. Specimen: PBMCs, collected before TCRalphabeta/CD19-depleted stem cell transplant. All receptors come from a boy younger than 10 with acute lymphoblastic leukemia, due to receive a stem cell transplant.

The chain joins TRBV11-2 to TRBJ2-3; D possibly matches TRBD1 or TRBD2 (5 bases each). The CDR3 consists of 14 residues. V dropped 7 bases and J dropped 2 bases, with 13 bases sitting between them. From germline, CDR1 is SGHAT and CDR2 FQNNGV. In DNA form, the CDR3 reads TGTGCCAGCACCGGTGGGGGAGCCACAGATACGCAGTATTTT. This translates into CASTGGGATDTQYF.

V and J are TRBV29-1 and TRBJ1-2; the D is unclear. V lost 7 bases to trimming and J lost 4 bases, with 13 bases between them. Germline CDR1 SQVTM, CDR2 ANQGSEA. The CDR3 has 12 amino acids. The CDR3 nucleotides read TGCAGCGGGCAGACGGTACCCTATGGCTACACCTTC. Residues: CSGQTVPYGYTF.

Only a few counts were recorded for this clonotype. V gene TRBV4-1 combines with J gene TRBJ1-1; D unresolved. Germline CDR1 reads MGHRA; CDR2 reads YSYEKL. V was clipped by 0 bases and J by 10 bases, with 12 bases between them. This CDR3 has 13 residues. The CDR3 DNA reads TGCGCCAGCAGCCAAGATAAGGGTACGGGAGCTTTCTTT. It is translated as CASSQDKGTGAFF.

This chain joins TRBV20-1 and TRBJ2-5, with 11 positions matching TRBD1. Germline values: CDR1 DFQATT, CDR2 SNEGSKA (reference sequence). J gave up 3 bases and V 1 base, and 4 bases lay outside the gene matches. The CDR3 spans 15 residues. The CDR3 is CSARGGTGGKETQYF. The CDR3 DNA reads as TGCAGTGCTAGAGGGGGGACAGGGGGAAAAGAGACCCAGTACTTC.

This clonotype was detected a few times. In nucleotides, the CDR3 is TGCGCCAGCAGCTTTAACGGCCTCCCCGACCAGTACTTC. Translated, it gives CASSFNGLPDQYF. V is TRBV5-1 and J is TRBJ2-5, with D hard to call. Looked up from germline, CDR1 is SGHRS and CDR2 is YFSETQ. V lost 2 bases and J 10 bases, leaving 15 bases between the germline ends. The CDR3 sequence is 13 residues long.

Ten or more counts support this clonotype. This CDR3 is CSAIPGTGFYEQYF. The CDR3 DNA is TGCAGTGCTATCCCCGGGACAGGGTTCTACGAGCAGTACTTC. The rearrangement joins TRBV20-1 to TRBJ2-7; the match to TRBD1 covers 9 bases. Trimming cost V 4 bases and J 3 bases; bases outside gene matches: 7. Germline lookup yields CDR1 DFQATT and CDR2 SNEGSKA (reference sequence). The CDR3 runs to 14 residues.

The genes are TRBV12-3 or TRBV12-4 and TRBJ1-5, with D unresolved. The CDR3 is made up of 15 amino acids. V lost 4 bases and J lost 5, with 15 bases in between. The CDR3 spells CASSSRPIPHQPQHF. CDR3 DNA sequence: TGTGCCAGCAGTTCGAGACCTATCCCGCATCAGCCCCAGCATTTT.

The chain is built from TRBV20-1 and TRBJ2-6, with 7 bases lining up with TRBD2. Germline CDR1 and CDR2: DFQATT and SNEGSKA (reference sequence). Losses at the gene ends were 0 bases for V and 2 bases for J; bases not matched to a gene: 1. This CDR3 contains 15 residues. CDR3 sequence reads: CSARDRGAGANVLTF. The CDR3 DNA follows: TGCAGTGCTAGAGATCGGGGGGCTGGGGCCAACGTCCTGACTTTC.

This clonotype has more than one count but fewer than ten. The chain joins TRBV7-2 to TRBJ1-1, with D possibly matching TRBD1 (6 bases). The CDR3 runs 15 residues. With 9 bases removed from V and 0 bases from J, the gap between germline ends came to 17 bases. Germline values: CDR1 SGHTA, CDR2 FQGNSA. The CDR3 nucleotides are TGTGCCAGTTCAAAACCGGGACATCTGAACACTGAAGCTTTCTTT. This encodes CASSKPGHLNTEAFF.

For this clonotype: A read error is possible here, since a much larger clone lies one base away. The conserved phenylalanine or tryptophan is not found at the CDR3 terminus, so this likely reflects a read error. The gene calls are TRBV20-1 and TRBJ1-1; TRBD1 is a possible D gene (5 bases). Trimming pared 6 bases from V and 5 bases from J, leaving 16 bases between. CDR3 length: 13 residues. Germline loops: CDR1 DFQATT, CDR2 SNEGSKA (reference sequence). This CDR3 is CSAQSAGRTEAFL. CDR3 nucleotide sequence: TGCAGTGCCCAAAGCGCAGGGAGAACTGAAGCTTTCTTA.

This clonotype has just a few counts. The V call is TRBV6-2 or TRBV6-3, the J call TRBJ2-2; D gene unclear. Germline V CDR1 and CDR2: MNHEY, SVGEGT. V shed 8 bases and J shed 0 bases, with 4 bases lying between them. This CDR3 comprises 12 residues. In nucleotides, the CDR3 is TGTGCCAGCCAATCGAACACCGGGGAGCTGTTTTTT. Amino acid sequence: CASQSNTGELFF.

The V and J genes are TRBV5-3 and TRBJ2-2; TRBD2 matches 7 bases. TRBV5-3 is sorted into the ORF group, with uncertain function. The CDR3 is 15 residues long. The trim removed 1 base at V and 3 bases at J, leaving 3 bases unmatched. The CDR3: CARSLRLADTGELFF. The DNA of the CDR3 is TGTGCCAGAAGCTTGCGTCTAGCGGACACCGGGGAGCTGTTTTTT.

This clonotype showed up just a few times. This sequence joins TRBV5-1 and TRBJ1-5; D perhaps matches TRBD1 (5 bases). Germline CDR1 and CDR2: SGHRS and YFSETQ. The CDR3 sequence is 15 residues long. The germline V and J ends were trimmed by 0 bases and 7 bases, with 14 bases remaining between them. CDR3 residues: CASSLEGAQAQPQHF. DNA for the CDR3: TGCGCCAGCAGCTTGGAAGGGGCTCAGGCCCAGCCCCAGCATTTT.

The chain joins TRBV7-2 to TRBJ2-1, with a tentative D call TRBD2 (5 bases). The CDR3 totals 13 residues. Trimming took off 2 bases at V and 4 bases at J, with 6 bases between the two ends. Germline V gene lookup returns CDR1 SGHTA and CDR2 FQGNSA. In DNA, the CDR3 is TGTGCCAGCAGCTTAACGGGGTACAATGAGCAGTTCTTC. This encodes CASSLTGYNEQFF. Based on the CDR3 plus reference TRBV7-2 and TRBJ2-1, the full variable domain is GAGVSQSPSNKVTEKGKDVELRCDPISGHTALYWYRQSLGQGLEFLIYFQGNSAPDKSGLPSDRFSAERTGGSVSTLTIQRTQQEDSAVYLCASSLTGYNEQFFGPGTRLTVL.

The J gene is TRBJ2-7, the V gene TRBV9; D perhaps matches TRBD1 (6 bases). The germline V gene has CDR1 SGDLS and CDR2 YYNGEE. The CDR3 contains 14 residues. With 3 bases removed from V and 7 bases from J, the gap between germline ends came to 17 bases. The CDR3 coding sequence is TGTGCCAGCAGCGCGACCGGGACAACGAGGGAGCAGTACTTC. Translating gives CASSATGTTREQYF.

V and J are TRBV12-3 or TRBV12-4 and TRBJ2-2, with D perhaps TRBD2 (6 bases). Trimming shortened V by 7 bases and J by 5 bases, and 11 bases separated the two germline ends. The CDR3 is 13 amino acids. For the CDR3, the DNA is TGTGCCAGCACAGGACTACCAACCGGGGAGCTGTTTTTT. Translation: CASTGLPTGELFF.

This clonotype was detected a few times. The chain joins TRBV7-2 to TRBJ1-1; possible D gene TRBD1, 6 bases. V lost 5 bases to trimming and J lost 3 bases, with 10 bases between them. The CDR3 has 13 amino acids. The V gene's germline CDR1 is SGHTA and CDR2 FQGNSA. The CDR3 DNA sequence: TGTGCCAGCAGCACCTACAGGGACACTGAAGCTTTCTTT. It encodes CASSTYRDTEAFF.

The chain couples TRBV6-1 to TRBJ2-1; 7 positions agree with TRBD2. The CDR3 runs 11 residues. V shed 8 bases and J 9 bases; nucleotides not matched to a gene: 4. Germline V gene data show CDR1 as MNHNS and CDR2 as SASEGT. For the CDR3, the DNA is TGTGCCAGCCGGGAGGTACCTGAGCAGTTCTTC. Its translation is CASREVPEQFF.

The V gene is TRBV7-2, the J gene TRBJ2-4; weak D call: TRBD2 (5 bases). Germline V gene sequence: CDR1 SGHTA, CDR2 FQGNSA. Trimming pared 0 bases from V and 5 bases from J, leaving 5 bases between. The CDR3 totals 13 residues. In DNA form, the CDR3 reads TGTGCCAGCAGCTTAGCGGGAGAAAACATTCAGTACTTC. Translated, it gives CASSLAGENIQYF. Supplemented by reference TRBV7-2 and TRBJ2-4, the full variable domain reads GAGVSQSPSNKVTEKGKDVELRCDPISGHTALYWYRQSLGQGLEFLIYFQGNSAPDKSGLPSDRFSAERTGGSVSTLTIQRTQQEDSAVYLCASSLAGENIQYFGAGTRLSVL.

The chain employs TRBV7-9 and TRBJ2-7; D gene uncertain. V lost 0 bases and J lost 3, with 15 bases in between. This CDR3 region has 16 residues. The germline V gene has CDR1 SEHNR and CDR2 FQNEAQ (reference sequence). CDR3 region: CASSLARSTKDYEQYF. DNA of the CDR3: TGTGCCAGCAGCTTAGCACGGTCCACTAAAGACTACGAGCAGTACTTC.